This is a list of T cell receptor beta chains from one sample in a study of CXCR3-negative and CXCR3-positive naive CD8 T cells. Using the 5' RACE reads, TCRdb records one entry per CDR3 protein without DNA. Recorded for this sample: 150,000 or so distinct CDR3 sequences. Sequenced: naive CXCR3+ CD8+ T cells from blood. These receptors were taken from a human donor in good health. Some clones in this sample may be carry-over from other donors' samples. Both conserved end residues are part of each CDR3.

j_call: TRBJ1-2
v_call: TRBV10-3
cdr3_aa: CAIYSSTGVFYGYTF

j_call: TRBJ2-2
v_call: TRBV5-7
cdr3_aa: CASSCRFGGRTGELFF

j_call: TRBJ2-1
v_call: TRBV10-3
cdr3_aa: CAISDPEQGVDEQFF

j_call: TRBJ2-3
v_call: TRBV15
cdr3_aa: CATSRSRVVGDTQYF

j_call: TRBJ2-3
v_call: TRBV11-2
cdr3_aa: CASSSGLAGTTDTQYF

j_call: TRBJ2-7
v_call: TRBV6-2/TRBV6-3
cdr3_aa: CASSYSRVEQYF

j_call: TRBJ2-3
v_call: TRBV2
cdr3_aa: CASSAGTSGGHTDTQYF

j_call: TRBJ2-1
v_call: TRBV18
cdr3_aa: CASSPAAADDEQFF

j_call: TRBJ2-4
v_call: TRBV6-2/TRBV6-3
cdr3_aa: CASRGDKAKNIQYF

j_call: TRBJ2-1
v_call: TRBV7-3
cdr3_aa: CASGRDQYNEQFF

j_call: TRBJ1-1
v_call: TRBV5-1
cdr3_aa: CASSLATAGTEAFF

j_call: TRBJ1-2
v_call: TRBV12-3/TRBV12-4
cdr3_aa: CASSLADSVTNYGYTF

j_call: TRBJ2-1
v_call: TRBV12-3/TRBV12-4
cdr3_aa: CASSLGLKVHEQFF

j_call: TRBJ2-5
v_call: TRBV5-6
cdr3_aa: CASSFGTGIETQYF

j_call: TRBJ2-2
v_call: TRBV29-1
cdr3_aa: CSVEITVRRRGPDRGRDTGELFF

j_call: TRBJ2-7
v_call: TRBV3-1
cdr3_aa: CASSQGSSSGYEQYF

j_call: TRBJ2-7
v_call: TRBV28
cdr3_aa: CASSLFQGVNEQYF

j_call: TRBJ2-7
v_call: TRBV7-9
cdr3_aa: CASSGRSGQSPYEQYF

j_call: TRBJ2-1
v_call: TRBV20-1
cdr3_aa: CSAPDRGGYNEQFF

j_call: TRBJ2-1
v_call: TRBV7-2
cdr3_aa: CASSLARQGVSYNEQFF

j_call: TRBJ2-3
v_call: TRBV28
cdr3_aa: CASSFPRTSSTDTQYF

j_call: TRBJ1-1
v_call: TRBV5-1
cdr3_aa: CASSLENRRNTEAFF

j_call: TRBJ2-7
v_call: TRBV2
cdr3_aa: CASSLQGAREQYF

j_call: TRBJ2-7
v_call: TRBV27
cdr3_aa: CASMWTDSYEQYF

j_call: TRBJ2-7
v_call: TRBV10-3
cdr3_aa: CAISGTEQRPFYEQYF

j_call: TRBJ2-1
v_call: TRBV6-6
cdr3_aa: CASSPQSSYNEQFF

j_call: TRBJ2-3
v_call: TRBV5-1
cdr3_aa: CASSLWGAGGPTDTQYF

j_call: TRBJ2-1
v_call: TRBV9
cdr3_aa: CASSVERGGNEQFF

j_call: TRBJ2-3
v_call: TRBV6-5
cdr3_aa: CASSTIAGGRGDTQYF

j_call: TRBJ2-2
v_call: TRBV27
cdr3_aa: CASSPLKGAGELFF

j_call: TRBJ1-1
v_call: TRBV30
cdr3_aa: CAGDEGWDTEAFF

j_call: TRBJ2-1
v_call: TRBV12-3/TRBV12-4
cdr3_aa: CASSRFLGLADNEQFF

j_call: TRBJ1-2
v_call: TRBV12-3/TRBV12-4
cdr3_aa: CASSPTQGFYGYTF

j_call: TRBJ1-2
v_call: TRBV11-3
cdr3_aa: CASSLGMGQAGYTF

j_call: TRBJ1-2
v_call: TRBV29-1
cdr3_aa: CSVGQDYGYTF

j_call: TRBJ2-2
v_call: TRBV5-1
cdr3_aa: CASSRRTATTGELFF

j_call: TRBJ2-1
v_call: TRBV29-1
cdr3_aa: CSAVGTSGYNEQFF

j_call: TRBJ2-1
v_call: TRBV30
cdr3_aa: CALRPGAGNEQFF

j_call: TRBJ2-3
v_call: TRBV6-2/TRBV6-3
cdr3_aa: CASSDPTDTQYF

j_call: TRBJ2-7
v_call: TRBV29-1
cdr3_aa: CSVEVGGISYEQYF

j_call: TRBJ2-2
v_call: TRBV18
cdr3_aa: CASSPPRTGGLRVTTGELFF